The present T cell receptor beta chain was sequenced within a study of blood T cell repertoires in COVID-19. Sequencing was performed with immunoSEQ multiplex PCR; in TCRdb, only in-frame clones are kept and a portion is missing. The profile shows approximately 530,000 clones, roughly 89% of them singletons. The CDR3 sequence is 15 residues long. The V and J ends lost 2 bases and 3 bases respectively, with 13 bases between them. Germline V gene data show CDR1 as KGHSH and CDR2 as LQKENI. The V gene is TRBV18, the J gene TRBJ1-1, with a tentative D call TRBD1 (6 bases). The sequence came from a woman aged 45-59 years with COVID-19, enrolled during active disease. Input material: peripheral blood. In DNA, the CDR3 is TGTGCCAGCTCACCAGGAGCTCCAGGGGACACTGAAGCTTTCTTT. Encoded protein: CASSPGAPGDTEAFF.